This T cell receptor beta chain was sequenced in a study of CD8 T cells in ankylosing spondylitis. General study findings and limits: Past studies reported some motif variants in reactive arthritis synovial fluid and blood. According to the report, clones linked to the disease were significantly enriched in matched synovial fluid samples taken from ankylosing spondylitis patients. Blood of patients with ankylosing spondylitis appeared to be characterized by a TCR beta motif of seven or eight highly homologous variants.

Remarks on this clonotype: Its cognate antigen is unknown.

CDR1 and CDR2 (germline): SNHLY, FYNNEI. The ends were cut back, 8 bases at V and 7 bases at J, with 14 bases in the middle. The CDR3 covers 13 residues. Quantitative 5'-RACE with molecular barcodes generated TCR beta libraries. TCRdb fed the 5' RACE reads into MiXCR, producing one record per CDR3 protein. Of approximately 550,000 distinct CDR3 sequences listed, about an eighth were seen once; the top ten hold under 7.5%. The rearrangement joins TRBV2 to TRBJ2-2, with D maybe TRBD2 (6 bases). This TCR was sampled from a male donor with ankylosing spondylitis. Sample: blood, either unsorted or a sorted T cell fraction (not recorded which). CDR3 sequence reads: CASGRMKVGELFF. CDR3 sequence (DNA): TGTGCCAGCGGGAGGATGAAGGTCGGGGAGCTGTTTTTT.